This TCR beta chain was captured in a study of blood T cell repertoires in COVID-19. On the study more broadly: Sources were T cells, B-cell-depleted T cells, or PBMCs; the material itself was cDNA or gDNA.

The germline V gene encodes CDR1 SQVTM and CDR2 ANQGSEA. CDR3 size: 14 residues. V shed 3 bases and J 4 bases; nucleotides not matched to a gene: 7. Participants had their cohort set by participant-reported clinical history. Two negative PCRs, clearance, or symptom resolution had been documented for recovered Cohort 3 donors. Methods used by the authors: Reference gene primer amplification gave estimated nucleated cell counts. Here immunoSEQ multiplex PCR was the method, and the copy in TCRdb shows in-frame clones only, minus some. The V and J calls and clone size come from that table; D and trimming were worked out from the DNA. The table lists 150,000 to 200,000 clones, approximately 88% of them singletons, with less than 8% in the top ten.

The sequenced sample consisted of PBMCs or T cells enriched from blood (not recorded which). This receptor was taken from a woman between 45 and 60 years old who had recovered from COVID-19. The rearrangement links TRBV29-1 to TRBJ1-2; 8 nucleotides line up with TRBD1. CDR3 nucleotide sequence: TGCAGCGTTGACTCCGGGACAGGACTCTATGGCTACACCTTC. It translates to CSVDSGTGLYGYTF.